One and the same sample provided the 32 T cell receptor beta chains below, sequenced in a study of shared clonotypes between healthy human individuals. Method: immunoSEQ multiplex PCR; TCRdb's copy keeps in-frame clones and lacks some. The data hold over a million clones, with around 82% observed a single time. Sequencing was performed on memory CD4+ T cells from PBMCs. Subset noted: CD45RA-negative fraction. The source of these receptors is a man aged 18-30 years in good health. Some clones in this sample may be carry-over from other donors' samples.

The chain links TRBV5-4 to TRBJ2-7; D is unclear. The CDR3 length is 13 residues. With 4 bases removed from V and 6 bases from J, the gap between germline ends came to 14 bases. Per germline, CDR1 SGHNT and CDR2 YYREEE (reference sequence). CDR3 protein: CASSQDPEGEQYF. Written as DNA, the CDR3 is TGTGCCAGCAGCCAAGACCCGGAAGGCGAGCAGTACTTC.

This clone appeared a few times. This chain joins TRBV7-3 and TRBJ1-5; D gene uncertain. Germline CDR1 and CDR2: SGHTA and FQGTGA. The V end lost 4 bases, the J end lost 6 bases, and 10 bases lay between the germline ends. The CDR3 spans 13 residues. The CDR3 sequence is CASSSDVGQPQHF. The CDR3 DNA reads as TGTGCCAGCAGCTCCGACGTGGGTCAGCCCCAGCATTTT.

This CDR3 reads CASSLLGLSSYEQYF. The CDR3 region has the DNA TGCGCCAGCAGCTTGTTGGGGCTGAGCTCCTACGAGCAGTACTTC. This chain links TRBV5-1 with TRBJ2-7, with a possible D match to TRBD1 (5 bases). Trimming removed 1 base from V and 0 bases from J, with 11 bases in between. The CDR3 extends over 15 amino acids. Germline CDR1 is SGHRS and CDR2 is YFSETQ.

This clone turned up a few times. The chain carries TRBV11-2 and TRBJ1-1; a weak D match, TRBD1 (5 bases). Germline-derived CDR1 and CDR2 are SGHAT and FQNNGV. Trimming pared 7 bases from V and 1 base from J, leaving 16 bases between. CDR3 size: 15 residues. The DNA for the CDR3 is TGTGCCAGCACCCTGGTCCGGGGGAAGAACACTGAAGCTTTCTTT. Its protein is CASTLVRGKNTEAFF.

This clone turned up a few times. Distinct nucleotide sequences in the sample also encode this CDR3. The rearrangement joins TRBV4-3 to TRBJ2-5; D is possibly TRBD1 (6 bases). This CDR3 is 13 amino acids long. Trimming pared 0 bases from V and 5 bases from J, leaving 7 bases between. Germline V gives CDR1 LGHNA, CDR2 YSLEER. In DNA form, the CDR3 reads TGCGCCAGCAGCCAAGATAGGGGGGAGACCCAGTACTTC. Its protein product is CASSQDRGETQYF.

The V call is TRBV25-1, the J call TRBJ2-3; 14 bases match TRBD2. CDR1 MGHDK and CDR2 SYGVNS come from the germline V gene. This CDR3 has 17 residues. Unmatched junction bases numbered 6, after V lost 3 bases and J lost 4 bases. The CDR3 is CASSDRTSGRRADTQYF. In DNA, the CDR3 is TGTGCCAGCAGTGATCGGACTAGCGGGAGGAGGGCAGATACGCAGTATTTT.

The gene calls are TRBV4-3 and TRBJ2-1; 8 positions match TRBD2. V lost 1 base, J lost 9 bases, and 2 bases stayed unmatched. CDR3 size: 13 residues. The germline CDR1 and CDR2 sequences are LGHNA and YSLEER. The CDR3 region has the DNA TGCGCCAGCAGCCAAGTAGCGGGGACTGAGCAGTTCTTC. It encodes CASSQVAGTEQFF.

The rearrangement uses TRBV2 and TRBJ1-2, with a weak D call TRBD1 (6 bases). The V end was cut by 6 bases, the J end by 8 bases, with 22 bases between. This CDR3 region has 15 residues. Germline CDR1 and CDR2: SNHLY and FYNNEI. The CDR3 loop reads CASRSRRDKSVGYTF. The CDR3 nucleotides are TGTGCCAGCAGATCGCGCCGGGACAAGAGTGTCGGCTACACCTTC.

This sequence joins TRBV6-8 and TRBJ1-5; D unresolved. Per germline, CDR1 MNHGY and CDR2 SAAAGT. The germline V and J ends were trimmed by 5 bases and 4 bases, with 9 bases remaining between them. CDR3 length: 13 residues. Here the CDR3 reads CASSDVLNQPQHF. CDR3 nucleotide sequence: TGTGCCAGCAGTGACGTACTTAATCAGCCCCAGCATTTT.

V and J are TRBV5-6 and TRBJ1-1; weak D call: TRBD1 (6 bases). Looked up from germline, CDR1 is SGHDT and CDR2 is YYEEEE. Trimming removed 4 bases from V and 4 bases from J, with 14 bases in between. The CDR3 length is 14 residues. The CDR3 sequence is CASSATQGFTEAFF. Here the CDR3 DNA reads TGTGCCAGCAGCGCCACACAGGGATTCACTGAAGCTTTCTTT.

This clone was counted only a few times. CDR3 residues: CASSLPLVAGAYEQYF. CDR3 DNA: TGTGCCAGCAGTTTACCCTTGGTAGCGGGAGCTTACGAGCAGTACTTC. V and J are TRBV28 and TRBJ2-7, with TRBD2 matching 9 bases. The CDR3 is 16 amino acids. Germline V gene lookup returns CDR1 MDHEN and CDR2 SYDVKM. The V and J ends lost 2 bases and 4 bases, in that order; junction bases with no gene match: 9.

This CDR3 is CASSFGPISTYEQYF. The CDR3 coding sequence is TGTGCCAGCAGCTTTGGACCGATTTCTACCTACGAGCAGTACTTC. The chain has TRBV7-2 and TRBJ2-7; D gene uncertain. The CDR3 runs to 15 residues. Trimming shortened V by 3 bases and J by 2 bases, and 14 bases separated the two germline ends. Germline V gene data show CDR1 as SGHTA and CDR2 as FQGNSA. The full variable domain, completed using reference TRBV7-2 and TRBJ2-7, is GAGVSQSPSNKVTEKGKDVELRCDPISGHTALYWYRQSLGQGLEFLIYFQGNSAPDKSGLPSDRFSAERTGGSVSTLTIQRTQQEDSAVYLCASSFGPISTYEQYFGPGTRLTVT.

The chain combines TRBV7-6 with TRBJ1-5; maybe TRBD1 (5 bases). The germline CDR1 and CDR2 sequences are SGHVS and FNYEAQ. The V end lost 5 bases, the J end lost 2 bases, and 13 bases lay between the germline ends. CDR3 size: 15 residues. The CDR3 region has the DNA TGTGCCAGCAGCCCCGGAGGGGCGGGCAATCAGCCCCAGCATTTT. This translates into CASSPGGAGNQPQHF.

The rearrangement joins TRBV10-1 to TRBJ2-7; 7 bases are shared with TRBD2. V lost 0 bases, J lost 1 base, and 9 bases stayed unmatched. The CDR3 length is 17 residues. CDR1 and CDR2 (germline): WNHNN, SYGVQD (reference sequence). The CDR3 region is CASSESAERGPSYEQYF. The CDR3 DNA is TGCGCCAGCAGTGAGTCGGCCGAGCGGGGCCCATCCTACGAGCAGTACTTC.

The V and J genes are TRBV4-3 and TRBJ2-3; D unclear. Germline CDR1 and CDR2: LGHNA and YSLEER. V gave up 0 bases and J gave up 4 bases, with 14 bases separating them. This CDR3 contains 16 residues. CDR3 bases: TGCGCCAGCAGCCAAGATGGAACGGGTGTTGCAGATACGCAGTATTTT. Translating gives CASSQDGTGVADTQYF.

J is TRBJ2-2 and V is TRBV28, with 11 bases matching TRBD1. The CDR3 has 14 amino acids. Germline-derived CDR1 and CDR2 are MDHEN and SYDVKM. V lost 7 bases to trimming and J lost 4 bases; unmatched junction nucleotides: 2. The CDR3 DNA sequence: TGTGCCAGCACCGGGACAGGGGGCACCGGGGAGCTGTTTTTT. This codes for CASTGTGGTGELFF.

V usage is TRBV27 and J usage is TRBJ1-2, with unresolved D. The CDR3 covers 11 residues. Germline loops: CDR1 MNHEY, CDR2 SMNVEV (reference sequence). The V end was cut by 6 bases, the J end by 7 bases, with 9 bases between. The CDR3 protein is CASREFGGYTF. Written as DNA, the CDR3 is TGTGCCAGCAGGGAGTTCGGTGGCTACACCTTC.

The chain joins TRBV4-1 to TRBJ1-1; D not certain. Trimming cost V 4 bases and J 4 bases, with 7 bases left between them. The CDR3 is made up of 12 amino acids. The V gene's germline CDR1 is MGHRA and CDR2 YSYEKL. The CDR3 nucleotides are TGCGCCAGCAGCCCTACGAGCACTGAAGCTTTCTTT. It codes for CASSPTSTEAFF.

The table lists this clone with many counts. V usage is TRBV30 and J usage is TRBJ2-7, with D possibly TRBD2 on 6 matching bases. This CDR3 is 17 amino acids long. Germline lookup yields CDR1 GTSNPN and CDR2 SVGIG (reference sequence). With 3 bases removed from V and 7 bases from J, the gap between germline ends came to 28 bases. CDR3 in DNA: TGTGCCTGGAGGGGGGGACCAGCCGACGGCGGCGTGGGAGAGCAGTACTTC. It is translated as CAWRGGPADGGVGEQYF.

The rearrangement uses TRBV5-1 and TRBJ2-3; TRBD1 is a possible D gene (5 bases). The V and J ends lost 1 base and 9 bases respectively, with 9 bases between them. The CDR3 covers 12 residues. Germline CDR1 is SGHRS and CDR2 is YFSETQ. CDR3 coding DNA: TGCGCCAGCAGCTTGTATCCAGGGACGCAGTATTTT. It specifies CASSLYPGTQYF.

The chain links TRBV5-1 to TRBJ2-3; 9 nucleotides agree with TRBD2. Germline-derived CDR1 and CDR2 are SGHRS and YFSETQ. Trimming at V came to 0 bases and at J to 5 bases, leaving 4 bases not matched to a gene. The CDR3 loop spans 15 amino acids. The CDR3 nucleotides are TGCGCCAGCAGCTTGGTGGTAGCGGGAGTAGATACGCAGTATTTT. Residues: CASSLVVAGVDTQYF.

The chain joins TRBV2 to TRBJ2-3; 9 bases agree with TRBD1. Germline V gene sequence: CDR1 SNHLY, CDR2 FYNNEI. The CDR3 loop spans 19 amino acids. The V and J ends lost 5 bases and 3 bases, in that order; junction bases with no gene match: 18. CDR3: CASSPRAPGTGIKTDTQYF. The CDR3 DNA is TGTGCCAGCAGTCCAAGAGCTCCCGGGACAGGGATCAAGACAGATACGCAGTATTTT.

This clone was counted a single time. The chain employs TRBV19 and TRBJ2-7; a possible D gene is TRBD2 (5 bases). CDR1 is LNHDA and CDR2 is SQIVND in the germline V gene (reference sequence). With 2 bases removed from V and 6 bases from J, the gap between germline ends came to 14 bases. CDR3 size: 14 residues. CDR3 in DNA: TGTGCCAGTAGTATAAATTGGCTAGCTTCCGAGCAGTACTTC. Amino acid sequence: CASSINWLASEQYF.

This chain joins TRBV19 and TRBJ2-3; 8 bases agree with TRBD1. CDR3 length: 17 amino acids. With 3 bases clipped from V and 4 bases from J, the junction kept 12 bases outside the gene matches. Germline V lookup: CDR1 LNHDA, CDR2 SQIVND (reference sequence). Here the CDR3 DNA reads TGTGCCAGTAGTATTGGCCTGGACAGGGCCCGCCCAGATACGCAGTATTTT. It encodes CASSIGLDRARPDTQYF.

In its sample, this clone was seen once. The chain has TRBV10-3 and TRBJ1-4; no clear D. V gave up 3 bases and J gave up 7 bases, with 15 bases separating them. This CDR3 is built from 15 residues. The V gene's germline CDR1 is ENHRY and CDR2 SYGVKD. The CDR3 DNA is TGTGCCATCAGTGATCGGGCCCTCGCTACTGAAAAACTGTTTTTT. Protein product: CAISDRALATEKLFF.

This chain links TRBV7-7 with TRBJ2-5; TRBD2 is a possible D gene (5 bases). The CDR3 has 11 residues. Looked up from germline, CDR1 is SSHAT and CDR2 is FNYEAQ (reference sequence). V lost 4 bases to trimming and J lost 9 bases, with 9 bases between them. As DNA, the CDR3 is TGTGCCAGCAGCTCAAGAGGGTCCCAGTACTTC. It is translated as CASSSRGSQYF.

About this clone itself: The sample has other DNA sequences that encode this CDR3 too. The chain carries TRBV18 and TRBJ2-7, with D perhaps TRBD2 (6 bases). There are 12 residues in the CDR3. V gave up 3 bases and J gave up 7 bases, with 10 bases separating them. Germline CDR1 is KGHSH and CDR2 is LQKENI. The chain's CDR3 is CASSPVRGEQYF. The CDR3, as DNA: TGTGCCAGCTCACCGGTGCGGGGAGAGCAGTACTTC.

The chain links TRBV6-6 to TRBJ2-4; D not certain. This CDR3 is built from 13 residues. CDR1 and CDR2 from the germline V gene are MNHNY and SVGAGI (reference sequence). V lost 7 bases, J lost 5 bases, and 12 bases lay in between. This CDR3 reads CASTSHTENIQYF. CDR3 DNA sequence: TGTGCCAGCACCAGTCACACAGAAAACATTCAGTACTTC.

The gene calls are TRBV10-3 and TRBJ2-7; maybe TRBD1 (6 bases). Germline V gives CDR1 ENHRY, CDR2 SYGVKD. The CDR3 covers 13 residues. Trimming left V 6 bases short and J 5 bases short, with 14 bases between. CDR3 region: CAIRDGTYHEQYF. In DNA form, the CDR3 reads TGTGCCATCAGAGATGGGACATACCACGAGCAGTACTTC.

The rearrangement uses TRBV28 and TRBJ1-4; D is ambiguous. The V and J ends lost 3 bases and 1 base respectively, with 6 bases between them. CDR1 is MDHEN, CDR2 SYDVKM, per germline. The CDR3 extends over 14 amino acids. CDR3 sequence: CASSFRGTNEKLFF. The CDR3 DNA is TGTGCCAGCAGTTTCCGGGGAACTAATGAAAAACTGTTTTTT.

This clone was counted at least ten times. The chain links TRBV5-1 to TRBJ1-2, with TRBD1 as a possible D gene (5 bases). The V end was cut by 1 base, the J end by 6 bases, with 13 bases between. This CDR3 is 14 amino acids long. The V gene's germline CDR1 is SGHRS and CDR2 YFSETQ. Written as DNA, the CDR3 is TGCGCCAGCAGCTTGAGGCCTGGGACGGATGGCTACACCTTC. Translated: CASSLRPGTDGYTF.

This clone has only one observation. The genes are TRBV10-1 and TRBJ2-1; the D gene is possibly TRBD2 (5 bases). Germline V CDR1 and CDR2: WNHNN, SYGVQD (reference sequence). This CDR3 is built from 13 residues. V was trimmed by 2 bases and J by 9 bases, leaving 11 bases between them. This CDR3 reads CASSERAAGEQFF. The CDR3 bases are TGCGCCAGCAGTGAGCGGGCCGCGGGTGAGCAGTTCTTC.